The 19 T cell receptor beta chains below all came from one sample that was sequenced in a study of human T cells and chemical hapten exposure. Time point denoted: pre-sensitization, week 0. Treatment given: therapeutic diphenylcyclopropenone sensitization with weekly scalp DPC. In TCRdb, the RACE reads were re-called with MiXCR into one record per CDR3 protein. The table shows more than 250,000 distinct CDR3 sequences, with about 8.6% occurring only once. The sequences come from whole blood, collected in connection with sensitization to the hapten diphenylcyclopropenone (DPC). The receptors come from a woman between 40 and 50 years old with alopecia areata. Some clones in this sample may be carry-over from other donors' samples.

V gene TRBV15 combines with J gene TRBJ2-1, with D maybe TRBD1 (5 bases). The CDR3 spans 15 residues. Germline V gene lookup returns CDR1 LNHNV and CDR2 YYDKDF (reference sequence). V was clipped by 4 bases and J by 6 bases, with 16 bases between them. Here the CDR3 reads CATSTRQTTSNEQFF. DNA for the CDR3: TGTGCCACCAGCACTCGACAGACCACAAGCAATGAGCAGTTCTTC.

The V gene is TRBV7-2, the J gene TRBJ2-3; TRBD2 matches at 10 bases. The CDR3 loop spans 17 amino acids. Germline CDR1 and CDR2: SGHTA and FQGNSA. After removal of 2 bases from V and 2 bases from J, the junction contained 7 bases not matched to a gene. CDR3 region: CASSLLAGGSPTDTQYF. DNA for the CDR3: TGTGCCAGCAGCTTATTAGCGGGAGGTTCCCCCACAGATACGCAGTATTTT.

This sequence joins TRBV5-1 and TRBJ2-3; 12 bases are shared with TRBD2. V shed 4 bases, J shed 5 bases, and the junction held 11 bases outside the gene matches. Germline CDR1 reads SGHRS; CDR2 reads YFSETQ. The CDR3 loop spans 17 amino acids. The DNA for the CDR3 is TGCGCCAGCAGCCCAGGCACTAGCGGGAGGTTCGGAGATACGCAGTATTTT. Encoded protein: CASSPGTSGRFGDTQYF.

The table lists this clonotype with many counts. This chain uses TRBV15 with TRBJ1-5, with D unresolved. The V end lost 6 bases, the J end lost 1 base, and 13 bases lay between the germline ends. Germline lookup yields CDR1 LNHNV and CDR2 YYDKDF (reference sequence). This CDR3 has 15 amino acids. The CDR3, as DNA: TGTGCCACCAGTGTCGGGGTAGACAGCAATCAGCCCCAGCATTTT. Protein sequence: CATSVGVDSNQPQHF.

The rearrangement links TRBV12-3 or TRBV12-4 to TRBJ1-3, with a tentative D call TRBD1 (5 bases). There are 15 residues in the CDR3. Deletions cut 5 bases from V and 0 bases from J, with 11 bases between. The CDR3 protein is CASSQTGTSGNTIYF. The DNA of the CDR3 is TGTGCCAGCAGTCAAACCGGGACCTCTGGAAACACCATATATTTT.

This clonotype was counted many times. The V call is TRBV12-3 or TRBV12-4, the J call TRBJ1-2; 8 positions match TRBD1. Trimming removed 5 bases from V and 5 bases from J; junction bases left unmatched: 7. The CDR3 totals 14 residues. As DNA, the CDR3 is TGTGCCAGCAGTCCCGGGACAGGAACATATGGCTACACCTTC. Protein product: CASSPGTGTYGYTF.

The genes are TRBV7-9 and TRBJ2-7, with D possibly matching TRBD1 (6 bases). CDR3 size: 14 residues. V was shortened by 3 bases and J by 7 bases, with 16 bases between the two germline ends. CDR1 SEHNR and CDR2 FQNEAQ come from the germline V gene (reference sequence). CDR3 amino acids: CASSFARGEEEQYF. Here the CDR3 DNA reads TGTGCCAGCAGCTTCGCCAGGGGCGAAGAAGAGCAGTACTTC.

This clonotype was seen more than once but under ten times. This sequence joins TRBV29-1 and TRBJ2-2; maybe TRBD1 (5 bases). V lost 7 bases and J 7 bases, leaving 16 bases between the germline ends. The germline CDR1 and CDR2 sequences are SQVTM and ANQGSEA. CDR3 length: 13 amino acids. The CDR3 is CSAGAQAGGELFF. CDR3 coding DNA: TGCAGCGCTGGGGCCCAAGCCGGCGGGGAGCTGTTTTTT.

This clonotype appeared a few times. The V call is TRBV6-5, the J call TRBJ1-1; D may be TRBD1 (6 bases). Germline assignment: CDR1 MNHEY and CDR2 SVGAGI. The ends were cut back, 6 bases at V and 10 bases at J, with 18 bases in the middle. The length of the CDR3 is 13 residues. CDR3 coding DNA: TGTGCCAGCAGCAACGGGGGCAGGGCTTCAGCTTTCTTT. This sequence encodes CASSNGGRASAFF.

This clonotype was seen many times. The chain carries TRBV2 and TRBJ1-2; D call uncertain. This CDR3 comprises 13 residues. Germline assignment: CDR1 SNHLY and CDR2 FYNNEI. Trimming removed 7 bases from V and 4 bases from J, with 13 bases in between. The CDR3: CASTWEDSYGYTF. The CDR3 DNA is TGTGCCAGCACTTGGGAAGACTCCTATGGCTACACCTTC. Full variable domain (remainder filled in from reference TRBV2 and TRBJ1-2): EPEVTQTPSHQVTQMGQEVILRCVPISNHLYFYWYRQILGQKVEFLVSFYNNEISEKSEIFDDQFSVERPDGSNFTLKIRSTKLEDSAMYFCASTWEDSYGYTFGSGTRLTVV.

The sample holds many counts of this clonotype. V usage is TRBV28 and J usage is TRBJ2-5; the D is unclear. CDR1 and CDR2 (germline): MDHEN, SYDVKM. This CDR3 contains 11 residues. Deletions cut 6 bases from V and 1 base from J, with 3 bases between. The CDR3 is CASRSQETQYF. CDR3 nucleotides: TGTGCCAGCAGGAGCCAAGAGACCCAGTACTTC.

In this sample, this clonotype turned up many times. The chain uses TRBV6-5 and TRBJ2-7, with 12 positions matching TRBD2. The trim removed 8 bases at V and 7 bases at J, leaving 15 bases unmatched. CDR3 length: 16 residues. CDR1 is MNHEY, CDR2 SVGAGI, per germline. The CDR3: CASAPTGLAGLWEQYF. The CDR3 bases are TGTGCCAGCGCCCCTACCGGACTAGCGGGACTCTGGGAGCAGTACTTC.

The chain couples TRBV20-1 to TRBJ1-2, with 12 bases matching TRBD1. Germline values: CDR1 DFQATT, CDR2 SNEGSKA (reference sequence). The CDR3 sequence is 12 residues long. In DNA form, the CDR3 reads TGCAGCCCGGGACAGGGGGCTTGGGGCTACACCTTC. This gives the protein CSPGQGAWGYTF.

The chain joins TRBV28 to TRBJ2-7; D is undetermined. The CDR3 runs to 11 residues. In germline, CDR1 is MDHEN, CDR2 SYDVKM. The V gene lost 6 bases and the J gene lost 11 bases, with 14 bases spanning the gap. CDR3 coding DNA: TGTGCCAGCAGGGAAAAAGACAAGAAGTACTTC. Translated: CASREKDKKYF. The full variable domain, its missing parts supplied by reference TRBV28 and TRBJ2-7, is DVKVTQSSRYLVKRTGEKVFLECVQDMDHENMFWYRQDPGLGLRLIYFSYDVKMKEKGDIPEGYSVSREKKERFSLILESASTNQTSMYLCASREKDKKYFGPGTRLTVT.

At least ten counts were recorded for this clonotype. This chain connects TRBV20-1 to TRBJ2-1; no clear D gene. Germline V CDR1 and CDR2: DFQATT, SNEGSKA (reference sequence). This CDR3 has 13 amino acids. Trimming removed 0 bases at V and 8 bases at J, with 11 bases between. CDR3 region: CSARERSDHEQFF. Here the CDR3 DNA reads TGCAGTGCTAGAGAACGATCTGATCATGAGCAGTTCTTC.

J is TRBJ2-7 and V is TRBV4-1; D could derive from TRBD1 or TRBD2 (6 bases each). Germline V gene data show CDR1 as MGHRA and CDR2 as YSYEKL. The length of the CDR3 is 14 residues. Trimming pared 5 bases from V and 7 bases from J, leaving 18 bases between. This CDR3 is CASSIQLGGGEQYF. CDR3 sequence (DNA): TGCGCCAGCAGCATACAGCTCGGGGGCGGGGAGCAGTACTTC.

A single count supports this clonotype. The V gene is TRBV6-6, the J gene TRBJ2-7, with 8 positions matching TRBD2. Germline-derived CDR1 and CDR2 are MNHNY and SVGAGI (reference sequence). The CDR3 loop spans 15 amino acids. J was trimmed by 2 bases and V by 6 bases; bases with no gene match: 9. The CDR3 sequence is CASSGGGHSPYEQYF. The CDR3 nucleotides are TGTGCCAGCAGCGGCGGGGGGCACAGCCCCTACGAGCAGTACTTC.

The rearrangement joins TRBV6-5 to TRBJ2-2; TRBD2 matches 7 bases. V shed 2 bases, J shed 2 bases, and the junction held 5 bases outside the gene matches. The CDR3 covers 16 residues. Germline V gives CDR1 MNHEY, CDR2 SVGAGI. The CDR3 protein is CASSYKLALNTGELFF. CDR3 bases: TGTGCCAGCAGTTACAAACTAGCGCTTAACACCGGGGAGCTGTTTTTT.

With respect to this clonotype: At one of its ends the junction is not consistent with the germline gene, which may arise from a read error. The genes are TRBV29-1 and TRBJ2-1; D perhaps matches TRBD1 (6 bases). Germline values: CDR1 SQVTM, CDR2 ANQGSEA. The CDR3 consists of 13 residues. Here the CDR3 reads CSVSTGAYNEQLF. CDR3 coding DNA: TGCAGCGTCTCGACAGGCGCCTACAATGAGCAGCTCTTC.